The clone carrying this TCR beta chain has only a few counts. What it binds is unknown. The method was immunoSEQ multiplex PCR; TCRdb's version includes in-frame clones alone and lacks a portion of them. Of roughly 2,900 clones in the sample, roughly 25% were seen once. The entry originates in a study of T cells in localized non-small cell lung cancer. General observations from the study: The study found T cell clonality highest in uninvolved adjacent lung, above tumor. Heterogeneity stays possible, as sequencing covered only one tumor region.

The TCR originated in a female donor older than 55 with stage III lung adenocarcinoma. Sequences were derived from lung tumor tissue, sampled before any cancer treatment.

The CDR3 here is CASSLGRGTGEQYF. The CDR3 DNA reads as TGTGCCAGCAGCTTAGGTCGCGGAACTGGAGAGCAGTACTTC. The chain combines TRBV11-3 with TRBJ2-7; the D is unclear. The CDR3 loop spans 14 amino acids. Germline V lookup: CDR1 SGHNT, CDR2 YENEEA. Trimming shortened V by 1 base and J by 7 bases, and 14 bases separated the two germline ends. Full variable domain (rest looked up from reference TRBV11-3 and TRBJ2-7): EAGVVQSPRYKIIEKKQPVAFWCNPISGHNTLYWYLQNLGQGPELLIRYENEEAVDDSQLPKDRFSAERLKGVDSTLKIQPAELGDSAVYLCASSLGRGTGEQYFGPGTRLTVT.